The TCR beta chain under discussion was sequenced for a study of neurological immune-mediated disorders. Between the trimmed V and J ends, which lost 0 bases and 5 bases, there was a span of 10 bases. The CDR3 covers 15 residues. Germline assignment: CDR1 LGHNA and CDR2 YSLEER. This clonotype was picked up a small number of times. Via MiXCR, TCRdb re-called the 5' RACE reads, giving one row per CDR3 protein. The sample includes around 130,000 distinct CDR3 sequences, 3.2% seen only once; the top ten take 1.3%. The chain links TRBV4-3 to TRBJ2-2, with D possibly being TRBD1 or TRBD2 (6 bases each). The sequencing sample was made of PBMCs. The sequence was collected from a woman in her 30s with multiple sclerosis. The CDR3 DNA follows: TGCGCCAGCAGCCAAGAGCAGGGGAGGACCGGGGAGCTGTTTTTT. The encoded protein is CASSQEQGRTGELFF.